This T cell receptor beta chain came from a study of Ad26.COV2.S vaccination and SARS-CoV-2 variants. Study background: The study gave Ad26.COV2.S intramuscularly, once or twice 56 days apart.

The sample's treatment: some 20 received Ad26.COV2.S at low or high dose, single or two shots; about 5 received placebo; per-sample allocation not given. It was on day 63 after the first vaccine or placebo injection that samples were taken. Its platform was an Ad26 vector, and its expressed antigen was Wuhan-strain SARS-CoV-2 spike. Produced via immunoSEQ multiplex PCR; TCRdb's table is partial and in-frame only. This sample carries about 480,000 clones, roughly nine tenths of them seen once, and the ten largest clones take roughly 13%. Study findings and constraints: Reportedly, after vaccination the spike-specific CD8+ and CD4+ T cell responses displayed substantial breadth.

The germline V gene encodes CDR1 SQVTM and CDR2 ANQGSEA. Trimming stripped 6 bases from V and 2 bases from J, with 17 bases between. The CDR3 is made up of 14 amino acids. This clone was seen more than once but under ten times. No antigen is known for it. The sequencing here drew on peripheral blood, taken in a trial of Ad26.COV2.S vaccine versus placebo. This chain joins TRBV29-1 and TRBJ2-7; D is perhaps TRBD1 or TRBD2 (6 bases each). The source is a person aged 18 to 65 who received the Ad26.COV2.S COVID-19 vaccine or a placebo. This CDR3 reads CSVSQGTHTYEQYF. In nucleotides, the CDR3 is TGCAGCGTCTCTCAGGGGACTCACACCTACGAGCAGTACTTC.